This T cell receptor beta chain was profiled in a study of blood T cell repertoires in COVID-19. Study in general: Sources were T cells, B-cell-depleted T cells, or PBMCs; the material itself was cDNA or gDNA.

Those enrolled, adults aged roughly 18 to 89 years, came from 24 US areas. Participants reported their clinical history, and cohort assignment relied on those reports. Either two negative PCRs, clearance, or symptom resolution qualified Cohort 3 donors as recovered. The CDR3 length is 15 residues. Germline V gene sequence: CDR1 SGDLS, CDR2 YYNGEE. Trimming left V 2 bases short and J 4 bases short, with 13 bases between. The data were produced by immunoSEQ multiplex PCR, yet TCRdb's version contains in-frame clones alone and is incomplete. The sample has fewer than 200,000 clones; about 84% are singletons.

The chain joins TRBV9 to TRBJ2-1; weak D call: TRBD2 (5 bases). This receptor was obtained from a man in his forties or fifties who had recovered from COVID-19. Specimen: PBMCs or T cells enriched from blood (not recorded which). CDR3 DNA: TGTGCCAGCAGCGTGGTTGGAGGCGCTTACAATGAGCAGTTCTTC. It specifies CASSVVGGAYNEQFF.